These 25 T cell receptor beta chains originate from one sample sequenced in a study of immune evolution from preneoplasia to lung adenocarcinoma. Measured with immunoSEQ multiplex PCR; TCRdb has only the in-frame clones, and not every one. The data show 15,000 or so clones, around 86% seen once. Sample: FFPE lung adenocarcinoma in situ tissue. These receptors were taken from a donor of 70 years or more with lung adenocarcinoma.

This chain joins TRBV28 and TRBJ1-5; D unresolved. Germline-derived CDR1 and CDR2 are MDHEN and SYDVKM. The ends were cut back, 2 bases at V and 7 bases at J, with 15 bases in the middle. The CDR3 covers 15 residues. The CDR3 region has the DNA TGTGCCAGCAGTTTAGACCCCGACCCTGGGCAGCCCCAGCATTTT. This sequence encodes CASSLDPDPGQPQHF.

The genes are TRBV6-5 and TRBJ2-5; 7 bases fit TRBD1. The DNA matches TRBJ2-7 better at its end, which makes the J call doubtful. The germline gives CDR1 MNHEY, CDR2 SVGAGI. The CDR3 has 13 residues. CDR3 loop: CASSRAQGYEQYF. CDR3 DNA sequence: TGTGCCAGCAGCCGCGCACAGGGGTACGAGCAGTACTTC.

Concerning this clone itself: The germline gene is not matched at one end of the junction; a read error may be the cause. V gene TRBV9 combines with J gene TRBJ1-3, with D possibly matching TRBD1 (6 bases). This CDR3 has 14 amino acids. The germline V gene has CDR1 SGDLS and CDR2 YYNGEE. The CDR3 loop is CVSSGQLAGNTIYF. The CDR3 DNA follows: TGTGTCAGCAGCGGACAGTTAGCTGGAAACACCATATATTTT. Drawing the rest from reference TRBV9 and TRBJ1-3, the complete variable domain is DSGVTQTPKHLITATGQRVTLRCSPRSGDLSVYWYQQSLDQGLQFLIQYYNGEERAKGNILERFSAQQFPDLHSELNLSSLELGDSALYFCVSSGQLAGNTIYFGEGSWLTVV.

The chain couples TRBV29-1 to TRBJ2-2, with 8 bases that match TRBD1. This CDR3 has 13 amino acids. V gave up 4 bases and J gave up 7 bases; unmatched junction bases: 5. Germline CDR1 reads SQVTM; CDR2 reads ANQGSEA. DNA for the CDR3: TGCAGCGTTGGGTCAGGGGGCTTCGGGGAGCTGTTTTTT. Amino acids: CSVGSGGFGELFF.

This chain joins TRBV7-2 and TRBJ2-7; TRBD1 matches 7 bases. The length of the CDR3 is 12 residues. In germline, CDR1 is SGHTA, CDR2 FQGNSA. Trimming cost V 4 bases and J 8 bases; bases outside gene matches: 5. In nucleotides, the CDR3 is TGTGCCAGCAGCTCTCTAGGGGGCAAGCAGTACTTC. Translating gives CASSSLGGKQYF.

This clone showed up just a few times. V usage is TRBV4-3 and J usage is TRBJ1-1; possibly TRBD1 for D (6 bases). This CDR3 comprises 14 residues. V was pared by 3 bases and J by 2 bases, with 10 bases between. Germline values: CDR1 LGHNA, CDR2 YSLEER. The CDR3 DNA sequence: TGCGCCAGCAGCCAGGACAGATCTAACACTGAAGCTTTCTTT. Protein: CASSQDRSNTEAFF.

CDR3 nucleotide sequence: TGTGCCACTGGCGGGGGGCTCCAAGAGACCCAGTACTTC. It codes for CATGGGLQETQYF. The rearrangement uses TRBV15 and TRBJ2-5, with 8 bases fitting TRBD2. Unmatched junction bases numbered 4, after V lost 9 bases and J lost 1 base. Germline values: CDR1 LNHNV, CDR2 YYDKDF (reference sequence). The CDR3 is 13 amino acids.

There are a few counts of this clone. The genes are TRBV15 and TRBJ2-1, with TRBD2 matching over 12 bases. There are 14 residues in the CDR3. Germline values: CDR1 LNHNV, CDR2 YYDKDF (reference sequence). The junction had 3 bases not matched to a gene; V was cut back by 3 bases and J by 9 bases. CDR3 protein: CATSRRLAGVEQFF. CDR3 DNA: TGTGCCACCAGCAGGAGACTAGCGGGAGTTGAGCAGTTCTTC.

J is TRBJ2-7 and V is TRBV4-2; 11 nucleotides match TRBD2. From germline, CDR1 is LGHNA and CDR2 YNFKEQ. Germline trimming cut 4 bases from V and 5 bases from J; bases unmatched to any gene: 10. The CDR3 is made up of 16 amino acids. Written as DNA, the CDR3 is TGTGCCAGCAGCCCAGCTGCCGGGACTAGCGGTGACGAGCAGTACTTC. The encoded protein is CASSPAAGTSGDEQYF.

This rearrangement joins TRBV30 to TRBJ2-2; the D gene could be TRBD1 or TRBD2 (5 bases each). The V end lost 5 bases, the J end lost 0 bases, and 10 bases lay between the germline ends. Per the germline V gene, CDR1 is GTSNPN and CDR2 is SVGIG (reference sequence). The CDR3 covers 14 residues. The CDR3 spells CAWRGVANTGELFF. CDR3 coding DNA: TGTGCCTGGCGAGGGGTTGCGAACACCGGGGAGCTGTTTTTT.

The CDR3 region is CASSLFGYTQYF. The CDR3 DNA reads as TGTGCCAGCAGTTTATTCGGCTATACGCAGTATTTT. The V gene is TRBV27, the J gene TRBJ2-3; the D is unclear. The CDR3 sequence is 12 residues long. Looked up from germline, CDR1 is MNHEY and CDR2 is SMNVEV (reference sequence). V was clipped by 1 base and J by 7 bases, with 6 bases between them.

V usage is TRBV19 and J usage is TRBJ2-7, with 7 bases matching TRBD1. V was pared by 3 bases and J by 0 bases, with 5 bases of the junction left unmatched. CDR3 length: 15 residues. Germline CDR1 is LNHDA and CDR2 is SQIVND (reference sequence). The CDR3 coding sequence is TGTGCCAGTAGTATTCAATCAGGGGGCTCCTACGAGCAGTACTTC. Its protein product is CASSIQSGGSYEQYF.

The CDR3 loop is CASSVGLGAANTGELFF. CDR3 nucleotides: TGTGCCAGCAGCGTAGGGCTAGGGGCAGCGAACACCGGGGAGCTGTTTTTT. The rearrangement links TRBV9 to TRBJ2-2, with D perhaps matching TRBD1 (5 bases). CDR1 is SGDLS, CDR2 YYNGEE, per germline. This CDR3 is built from 17 residues. Trimming removed 0 bases at V and 0 bases at J, with 12 bases between.

This CDR3 reads CSARQAYEQYF. CDR3 in DNA: TGCAGTGCTCGCCAGGCTTACGAGCAGTACTTC. The chain employs TRBV20-1 and TRBJ2-7, with D hard to call. The CDR3 totals 11 residues. The germline gives CDR1 DFQATT, CDR2 SNEGSKA (reference sequence). The germline V and J ends were trimmed by 5 bases and 4 bases, with 9 bases remaining between them.

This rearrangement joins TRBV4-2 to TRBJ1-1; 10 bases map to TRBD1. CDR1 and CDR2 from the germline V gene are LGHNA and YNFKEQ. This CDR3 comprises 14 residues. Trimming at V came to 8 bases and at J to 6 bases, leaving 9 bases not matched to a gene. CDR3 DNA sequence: TGTGCCAGCGACCGAGGACAGGGGGATGCTGAAGCTTTCTTT. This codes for CASDRGQGDAEAFF.

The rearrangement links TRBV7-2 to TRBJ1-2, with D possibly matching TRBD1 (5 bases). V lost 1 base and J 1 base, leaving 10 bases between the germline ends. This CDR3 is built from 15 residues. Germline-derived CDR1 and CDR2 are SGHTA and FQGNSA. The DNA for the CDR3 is TGTGCCAGCAGCTTAGAAGGGACGAATAACTATGGCTACACCTTC. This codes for CASSLEGTNNYGYTF.

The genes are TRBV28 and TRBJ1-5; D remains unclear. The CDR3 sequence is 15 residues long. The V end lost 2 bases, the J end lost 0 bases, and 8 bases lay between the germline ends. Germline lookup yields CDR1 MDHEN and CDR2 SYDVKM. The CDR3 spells CASSLEPHSNQPQHF. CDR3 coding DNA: TGTGCCAGCAGTTTAGAGCCACATAGCAATCAGCCCCAGCATTTT.

The CDR3 sequence is CASSLDRGYEQYF. CDR3 in DNA: TGTGCCAGCAGCTTAGACAGGGGCTACGAGCAGTACTTC. The chain couples TRBV11-2 to TRBJ2-7, with D maybe TRBD1 (6 bases). Germline V gene sequence: CDR1 SGHAT, CDR2 FQNNGV. The CDR3 covers 13 residues. V was clipped by 0 bases and J by 3 bases, with 6 bases between them. Combining the CDR3 with reference TRBV11-2 and TRBJ2-7 gives the whole variable domain EAGVAQSPRYKIIEKRQSVAFWCNPISGHATLYWYQQILGQGPKLLIQFQNNGVVDDSQLPKDRFSAERLKGVDSTLKIQPAKLEDSAVYLCASSLDRGYEQYFGPGTRLTVT.

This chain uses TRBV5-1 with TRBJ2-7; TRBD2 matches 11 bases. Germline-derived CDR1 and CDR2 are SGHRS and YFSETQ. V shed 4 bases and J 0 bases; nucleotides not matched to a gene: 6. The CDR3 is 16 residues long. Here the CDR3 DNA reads TGCGCCAGCAGCGGGGGACTAGCGGTTAGCTCCTACGAGCAGTACTTC. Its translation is CASSGGLAVSSYEQYF.

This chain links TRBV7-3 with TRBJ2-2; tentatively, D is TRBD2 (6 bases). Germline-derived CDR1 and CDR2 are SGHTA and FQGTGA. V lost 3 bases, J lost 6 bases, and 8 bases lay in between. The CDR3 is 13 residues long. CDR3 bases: TGTGCCAGCAGCTTCAGGGAGGCCGGGGAGCTGTTTTTT. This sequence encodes CASSFREAGELFF. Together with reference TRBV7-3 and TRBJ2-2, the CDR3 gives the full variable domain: GAGVSQTPSNKVTEKGKYVELRCDPISGHTALYWYRQSLGQGPEFLIYFQGTGAADDSGLPNDRFFAVRPEGSVSTLKIQRTERGDSAVYLCASSFREAGELFFGEGSRLTVL.

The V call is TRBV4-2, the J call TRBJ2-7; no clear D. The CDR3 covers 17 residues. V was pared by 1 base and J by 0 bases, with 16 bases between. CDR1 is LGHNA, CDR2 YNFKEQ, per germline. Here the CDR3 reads CASSQATGPNFSYEQYF. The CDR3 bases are TGTGCCAGCAGCCAAGCCACCGGACCTAATTTCTCCTACGAGCAGTACTTC.

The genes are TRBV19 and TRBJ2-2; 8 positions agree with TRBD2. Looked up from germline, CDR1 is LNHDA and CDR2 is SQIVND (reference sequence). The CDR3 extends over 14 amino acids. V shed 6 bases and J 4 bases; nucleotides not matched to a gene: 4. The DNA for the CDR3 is TGTGCCAGTAGCGGGAGGGCCAGCACCGGGGAGCTGTTTTTT. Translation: CASSGRASTGELFF.

The chain's CDR3 is CASSDPGFEAFF. The CDR3 DNA sequence: TGTGCCAGCAGTGATCCAGGGTTCGAAGCTTTCTTT. This chain links TRBV25-1 with TRBJ1-1; D possibly corresponds to TRBD1 (5 bases). The germline gives CDR1 MGHDK, CDR2 SYGVNS. Trimming shortened V by 3 bases and J by 8 bases, and 10 bases separated the two germline ends. The CDR3 is made up of 12 amino acids.

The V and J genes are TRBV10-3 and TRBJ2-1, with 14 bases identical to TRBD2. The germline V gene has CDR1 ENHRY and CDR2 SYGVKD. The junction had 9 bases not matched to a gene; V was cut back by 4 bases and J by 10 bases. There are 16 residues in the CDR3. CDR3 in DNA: TGTGCCATCAGTGCGGGGACTAGCGGGAGTCGGGGAGAGCAGTTCTTC. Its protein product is CAISAGTSGSRGEQFF.

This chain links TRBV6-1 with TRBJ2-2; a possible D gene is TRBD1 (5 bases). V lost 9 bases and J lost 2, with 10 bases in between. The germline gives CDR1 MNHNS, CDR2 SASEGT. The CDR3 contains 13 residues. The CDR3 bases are TGTGCCAGTCGACAGATAAACACCGGGGAGCTGTTTTTT. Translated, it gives CASRQINTGELFF.